The T cell receptor (beta chain) described here comes from a study of blood T cell repertoires in COVID-19. TCRdb's table, derived via immunoSEQ multiplex PCR, lists solely in-frame clones and lacks some. The sample records about 210,000 clones, approximately 80% being singletons. This CDR3 is built from 15 residues. The germline V gene has CDR1 SGHNT and CDR2 YENEEA. Trimming shortened V by 5 bases and J by 1 base, and 14 bases separated the two germline ends. The TCR was taken from a woman between 50 and 59 years old with acute COVID-19. V is TRBV11-3 and J is TRBJ1-1; no definite D call. Sequencing was performed on PBMCs or T cells enriched from blood (not recorded which). CDR3 region: CASSPRWLPNTEAFF. As DNA, the CDR3 is TGTGCCAGCAGCCCACGATGGCTCCCGAACACTGAAGCTTTCTTT.